These T cell receptor beta chains were read from a single sample in a study of beta chain features in type 1 diabetes. Sequencing was performed with immunoSEQ multiplex PCR; in TCRdb, only in-frame clones are kept and a portion is missing. The sample has 250,000 to 350,000 clones, approximately 10% seen once. Sequencing was carried out using naive CD4+ T cells from blood. These receptors all stem from a woman in her 30s in good health. Both conserved end residues are part of each CDR3. A D gene is named only where the DNA matches it firmly. The size of a clone is reported for some rows only, either as once, few or many, or as a class for expanded clones.

j_call	cdr3_length	d_call	v_call	clone_size	cdr3_aa	cdr3_nt
TRBJ1-1	15	.	TRBV5-4	few	CASSGLLFGNTEAFF	TGTGCCAGCAGCGGACTTTTATTTGGGAACACTGAAGCTTTCTTT
TRBJ2-7	16	TRBD2	TRBV14	.	CASSQVSGRSFYEQYF	TGTGCCAGCAGCCAGGTTAGCGGGAGATCTTTTTACGAGCAGTACTTC
TRBJ2-5	16	TRBD1	TRBV7-2	.	CASSPGQGVVVETQYF	TGTGCCAGCAGCCCTGGACAGGGTGTTGTGGTAGAGACCCAGTACTTC
TRBJ2-7	14	TRBD1	TRBV28	few	CASRSGQGGNEQYF	TGTGCCAGCAGATCGGGACAGGGGGGAAACGAGCAGTACTTC
TRBJ1-1	14	.	TRBV6-6	few	CASSYGGGTLEAFF	TGTGCCAGCAGTTACGGTGGAGGGACTCTCGAAGCTTTCTTT
TRBJ2-3	14	TRBD2	TRBV28	few	CASSFASGTDTQYF	TGTGCCAGCAGTTTTGCTAGCGGAACAGATACGCAGTATTTT
TRBJ2-2	16	TRBD2	TRBV11-2	few	CASRDVGLANTGELFF	TGTGCCAGCAGGGACGTGGGACTAGCGAACACCGGGGAGCTGTTTTTT
TRBJ1-2	14	.	TRBV5-6	few	CASSSPGGVSGYTF	TGTGCCAGCAGCTCGCCGGGGGGAGTGAGTGGCTACACCTTC
TRBJ2-7	14	TRBD2	TRBV11-1	few	CASSGLAGANEQYF	TGTGCCAGCAGCGGACTAGCGGGAGCAAACGAGCAGTACTTC
TRBJ1-5	13	TRBD1	TRBV28	.	CASSSPRDRSQHF	TGTGCCAGCAGTTCCCCCCGGGACAGGTCCCAGCATTTT
TRBJ1-5	14	.	TRBV28	.	CASSSLPGNQPQHF	TGTGCCAGCAGCTCCCTCCCGGGAAATCAGCCCCAGCATTTT
TRBJ2-1	17	TRBD2	TRBV7-3	few	CASSLGLLAGLNNEQFF	TGTGCCAGCAGCTTAGGCCTGCTAGCGGGTCTTAACAATGAGCAGTTCTTC
TRBJ2-1	15	TRBD2	TRBV5-1	few	CASSLAPGLNNEQFF	TGCGCCAGCAGCTTGGCTCCGGGACTAAACAATGAGCAGTTCTTC
TRBJ2-7	14	TRBD1	TRBV9	few	CASSAGDRSYEQYF	TGTGCCAGCAGCGCCGGGGACAGATCCTACGAGCAGTACTTC
TRBJ1-3	13	.	TRBV29-1	few	CSVLRAGGNTIYF	TGCAGCGTTTTAAGGGCGGGTGGAAACACCATATATTTT
TRBJ2-7	18	TRBD2	TRBV7-9	.	CASSLAGTSGQKSYEQYF	TGTGCCAGCAGCTTAGCCGGGACTAGCGGGCAAAAATCCTACGAGCAGTACTTC
TRBJ1-2	14	.	TRBV28	.	CAIPGTRPNYGYTF	TGTGCCATCCCGGGGACACGGCCTAACTATGGCTACACCTTC
TRBJ1-1	14	.	TRBV11-2	few	CASSLAPRGTEAFF	TGTGCCAGCAGCTTAGCTCCCAGGGGCACTGAAGCTTTCTTT
TRBJ2-5	12	.	TRBV11-2	.	CASSLDLETQYF	TGTGCCAGCAGCTTAGATCTTGAGACCCAGTACTTC
TRBJ2-7	11	.	TRBV11-1	once	CASSFRGEQYF	TGTGCCAGCAGCTTTAGGGGCGAGCAGTACTTC
TRBJ2-7	18	TRBD2	TRBV9	.	CASSVGTSGAGSSYEQYF	TGTGCCAGCAGCGTAGGGACTAGCGGAGCCGGTAGCTCCTACGAGCAGTACTTC
TRBJ2-5	15	.	TRBV14	few	CASSQDIGAQETQYF	TGTGCCAGCAGCCAAGATATAGGGGCACAAGAGACCCAGTACTTC
TRBJ2-5	16	TRBD2	TRBV11-3	few	CASSSGLAGVAETQYF	TGTGCCAGCAGCTCCGGACTAGCGGGAGTCGCAGAGACCCAGTACTTC
TRBJ1-2	13	TRBD1	TRBV7-9	.	CASSLQGTPGYTF	TGTGCCAGCAGCCTACAGGGGACCCCTGGCTACACCTTC
TRBJ1-1	14	TRBD1	TRBV14	few	CASSQELRTGAAFF	TGTGCCAGCAGCCAAGAGTTAAGGACAGGAGCGGCTTTCTTT
TRBJ1-2	13	TRBD1	TRBV30	.	CAWSRTGNYGYTF	TGTGCCTGGAGTCGGACAGGGAACTATGGCTACACCTTC
TRBJ2-1	17	TRBD1	TRBV19	few	CASSIGQGFGARNEQFF	TGTGCCAGTAGTATAGGACAGGGGTTCGGCGCCAGAAATGAGCAGTTCTTC
TRBJ2-5	15	TRBD2	TRBV7-9	few	CASSPQRERGETQYF	TGTGCCAGCAGCCCCCAGCGGGAGAGAGGAGAGACCCAGTACTTC
TRBJ1-2	12	.	TRBV6-6	few	CASSRSDYGYTF	TGTGCCAGCAGCCGGTCGGACTATGGCTACACCTTC
TRBJ2-3	15	TRBD2	TRBV15	few	CATSKVAGRTDTQYF	TGTGCCACCAGCAAGGTAGCGGGAAGGACAGATACGCAGTATTTT
TRBJ1-2	12	.	TRBV25-1	.	CASSEQFYGYTF	TGTGCCAGCAGTGAACAGTTCTATGGCTACACCTTC